This TCR beta chain originates from a study of MAIT cells during Salmonella Paratyphi A infection (dated by TCRdb to 2017 to 2019). Regarding the research as a whole: A single dose of 1-5x10^3 CFU of S. Paratyphi A strain NVGH308 was swallowed by adult volunteers aged 18 to 60. Starting at diagnosis, the diagnosed volunteers took ciprofloxacin 500 mg twice daily for 14 days. Study-level results and caveats: The availability of volunteer samples limited the sample sizes, but these sizes were considered adequate to detect differences between groups. Compared with healthy controls, diagnosed volunteers had more expansion or contraction among the top five MAIT clonotypes (around 0.5 versus 0.13), a finding that suggests the repertoire is reshaped by infection. The space taken up by over-represented MAIT clonotypes dropped significantly from baseline to mid-infection (roughly 0.18 to 0.096), while post-infection showed no significant difference. MAIT TRBV usage was oligoclonal, favouring TRBV20 and TRBV6, and appeared unchanged by infection.

CDR1 and CDR2 are drawn from the germline V gene (reference sequence): DFQATT, SNEGSKA. There are 14 amino acids in the CDR3, from cysteine to phenylalanine inclusive. Only the CDR3 portion is preserved as DNA: 42 bases, with reading frame beginning at the first base. At the junction V is shortened by 6 bases and J by 0 bases, with 12 bases in between. The time point label, as the study defines it: before S. Paratyphi A challenge (baseline). Using flow cytometry, MAIT cells, defined as Valpha7.2+ CD161+ T cells, were identified and sorted. Circulating MAIT cell TCRbeta repertoires were profiled longitudinally in six volunteers who developed enteric fever after controlled oral challenge with live Salmonella Paratyphi A. Each diagnosed volunteer contributed MAIT cell samples at pre-infection, mid-infection and post-infection timepoints. A diagnosis of enteric fever required Paratyphi A bacteremia and/or a persistent fever above 38 degrees C that lasted more than 12 hours. Challenged volunteers were diagnosed with infection sometime between day 4 and day 7 after challenge. For RNA extraction, between roughly 5,000 and 10,000 MAIT cells per sample were sorted directly into RNAqueous-Micro lysis buffer. Lymphoprep gradient centrifugation was used to isolate peripheral blood mononuclear cells from blood samples and leukocyte cones. Cells were sorted on either a BD FACSAria Fusion or a BD FACSAria III sorter.

Libraries were constructed by 5' RACE. Two rounds of PCR with Phusion High-Fidelity polymerase amplified TCRbeta, with sample-specific barcodes added in the primers. To build the TCRbeta libraries, template-switch cDNA synthesis was carried out using SMARTScribe reverse transcriptase along with a TRBC-specific primer. After barcoding, samples were pooled and then prepared using the NEBNext Ultra DNA Library Prep Kit for Illumina. Sequencing of the libraries took place on an Illumina MiSeq using the MiSeq reagent kit v2, 300 cycles. Processing in the source paper ran as follows. Jemultiplexer was used to demultiplex reads by barcode, and MiTCR with default parameters handled the alignment. VDJtools removed non-functional sequences, and clonotypes were defined by amino acid sequence, with clonotype frequencies based on assigned sequence reads. The clonal space homeostasis analysis grouped clonotypes by frequency into over-represented (0.05-1), large, medium and small bins. TCRdb reran the public reads through fastp at Q25 and MiXCR, keeping productive beta chains. Each CDR3 protein appears once, grouped with its most common genes and DNA. These V and J calls rely on TCRdb rather than the paper's analysis. This sample has around 640 distinct CDR3 sequences in its table, and about 40% of those were observed once. The leading ten clones occupy around 42% of the sample.

By its share of the sample, this clonotype is medium-sized (0.01 to 0.1%). Which antigen it targets is not known. Base qualities are not provided; no much larger clone lies one nucleotide away. Here the chain combines TRBV20-1 and TRBJ1-5; TRBD1 is possibly the D segment (5 matching bases). This clonotype was sampled from a person aged 18 to 75 who was deliberately infected with Salmonella Paratyphi A in a paratyphoid fever challenge study. The sample here was MAIT cells from blood, taken at the first sampling point of the challenge study. The DNA is as follows: TGCAGTGCAAGTCAGGGCTATAGCAATCAGCCCCAGCATTTT. Its protein reads: CSASQGYSNQPQHF.